This TCR beta chain was sequenced in a study of blood T cell repertoires in COVID-19. V lost 1 base to trimming and J lost 1 base, with 8 bases between them. The CDR3 has 15 residues. In germline, CDR1 is LGHDT, CDR2 YNNKEL (reference sequence). In the study's own analysis: For nucleated cells, counts were estimated from reference gene primer amplification. Assay: immunoSEQ multiplex PCR; the TCRdb copy retains only in-frame clones and omits some. V, J and clone size derive from that table, while D and trimming were established from the DNA sequence. In the table there are approximately 150,000 clones, approximately 86% of which are singletons.

This TCR was recovered from a man between 65 and 85 years old with acute or convalescent COVID-19. V gene TRBV3-1 (or the pseudogene TRBV3-2) combines with J gene TRBJ2-1; D is undetermined. Sequencing was performed on peripheral blood. The CDR3 nucleotides read TGTGCCAGCAGCCAAGGGCCTAGTTCCTACAATGAGCAGTTCTTC. Translating it yields CASSQGPSSYNEQFF.